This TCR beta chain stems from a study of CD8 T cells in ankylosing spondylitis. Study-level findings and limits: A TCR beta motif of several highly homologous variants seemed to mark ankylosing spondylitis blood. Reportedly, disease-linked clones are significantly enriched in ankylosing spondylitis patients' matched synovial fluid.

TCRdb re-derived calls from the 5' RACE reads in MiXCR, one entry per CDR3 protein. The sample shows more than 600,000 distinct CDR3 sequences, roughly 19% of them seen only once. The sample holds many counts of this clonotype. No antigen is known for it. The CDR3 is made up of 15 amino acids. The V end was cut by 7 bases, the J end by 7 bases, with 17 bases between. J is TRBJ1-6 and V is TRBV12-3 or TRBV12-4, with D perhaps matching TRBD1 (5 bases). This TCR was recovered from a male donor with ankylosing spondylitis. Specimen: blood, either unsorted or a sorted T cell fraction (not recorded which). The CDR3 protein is CASTGQSRTNSPLHF. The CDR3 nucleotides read TGTGCCAGCACCGGACAAAGCCGTACAAATTCACCCCTCCACTTT.